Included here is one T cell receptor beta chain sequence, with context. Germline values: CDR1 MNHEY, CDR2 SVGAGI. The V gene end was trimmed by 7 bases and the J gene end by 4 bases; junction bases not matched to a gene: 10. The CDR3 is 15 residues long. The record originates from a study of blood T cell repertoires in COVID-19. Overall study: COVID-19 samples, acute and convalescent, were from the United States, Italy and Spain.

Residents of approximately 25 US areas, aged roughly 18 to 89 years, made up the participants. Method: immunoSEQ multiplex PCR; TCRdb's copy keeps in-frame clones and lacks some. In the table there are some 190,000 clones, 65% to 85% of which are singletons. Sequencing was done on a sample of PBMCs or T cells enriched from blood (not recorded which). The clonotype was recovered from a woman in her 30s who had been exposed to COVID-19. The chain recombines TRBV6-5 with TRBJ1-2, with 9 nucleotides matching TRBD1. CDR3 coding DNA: TGTGCCAGCACCCTTACCGGGACAGGGTTCTATGGCTACACCTTC. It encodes CASTLTGTGFYGYTF.